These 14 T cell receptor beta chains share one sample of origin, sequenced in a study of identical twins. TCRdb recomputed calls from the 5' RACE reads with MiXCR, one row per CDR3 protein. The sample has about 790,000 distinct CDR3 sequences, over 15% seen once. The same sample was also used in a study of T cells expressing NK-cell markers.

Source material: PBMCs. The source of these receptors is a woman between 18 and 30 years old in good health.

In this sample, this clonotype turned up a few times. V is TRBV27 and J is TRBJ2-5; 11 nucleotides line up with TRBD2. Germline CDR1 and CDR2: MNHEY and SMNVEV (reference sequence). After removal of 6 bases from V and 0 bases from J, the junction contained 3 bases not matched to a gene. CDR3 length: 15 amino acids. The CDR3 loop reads CASRTSGGYQETQYF. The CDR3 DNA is TGTGCCAGCAGAACTAGCGGGGGATACCAAGAGACCCAGTACTTC.

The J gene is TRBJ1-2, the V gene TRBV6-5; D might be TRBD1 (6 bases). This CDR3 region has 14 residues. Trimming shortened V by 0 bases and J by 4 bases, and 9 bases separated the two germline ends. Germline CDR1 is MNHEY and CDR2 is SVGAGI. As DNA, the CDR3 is TGTGCCAGCAGTTACTCGGGACAAACCTATGGCTACACCTTC. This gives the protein CASSYSGQTYGYTF.

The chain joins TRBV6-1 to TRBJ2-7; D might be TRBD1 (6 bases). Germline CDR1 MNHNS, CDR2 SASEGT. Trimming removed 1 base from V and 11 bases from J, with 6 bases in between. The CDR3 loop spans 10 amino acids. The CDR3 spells CASSEDREYF. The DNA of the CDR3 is TGTGCCAGCAGTGAAGACAGGGAGTACTTC.

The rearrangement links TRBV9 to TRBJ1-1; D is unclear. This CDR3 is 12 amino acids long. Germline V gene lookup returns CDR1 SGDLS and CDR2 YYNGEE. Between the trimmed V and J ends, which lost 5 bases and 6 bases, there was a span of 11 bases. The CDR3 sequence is CASREINPEAFF. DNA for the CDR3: TGTGCCAGCAGGGAGATCAACCCTGAAGCTTTCTTT.

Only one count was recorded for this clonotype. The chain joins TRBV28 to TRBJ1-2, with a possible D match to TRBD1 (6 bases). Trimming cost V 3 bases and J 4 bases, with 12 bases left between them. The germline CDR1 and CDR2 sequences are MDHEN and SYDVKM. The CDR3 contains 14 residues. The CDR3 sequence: CASSLGAASYGYTF. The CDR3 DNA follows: TGTGCCAGCAGTTTGGGGGCTGCGAGCTATGGCTACACCTTC.

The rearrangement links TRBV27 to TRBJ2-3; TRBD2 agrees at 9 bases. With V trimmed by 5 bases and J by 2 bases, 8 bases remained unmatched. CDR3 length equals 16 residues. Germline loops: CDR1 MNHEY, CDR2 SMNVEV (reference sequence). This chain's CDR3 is CASSPLASGITDTQYF. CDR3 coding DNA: TGTGCCAGCAGTCCCCTAGCTAGCGGGATCACAGATACGCAGTATTTT.

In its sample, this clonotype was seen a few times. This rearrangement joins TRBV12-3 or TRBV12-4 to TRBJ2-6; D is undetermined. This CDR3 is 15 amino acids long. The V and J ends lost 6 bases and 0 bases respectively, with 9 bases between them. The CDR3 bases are TGTGCCAGCAGAAAATCCCCCTCTGGGGCCAACGTCCTGACTTTC. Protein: CASRKSPSGANVLTF.

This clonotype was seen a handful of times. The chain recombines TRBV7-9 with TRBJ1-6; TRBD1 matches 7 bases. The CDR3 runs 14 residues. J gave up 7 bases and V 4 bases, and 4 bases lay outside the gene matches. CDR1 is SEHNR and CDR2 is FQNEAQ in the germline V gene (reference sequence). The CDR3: CASSYGTDNSPLHF. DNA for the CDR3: TGTGCCAGCAGCTACGGGACAGACAATTCACCCCTCCACTTT.

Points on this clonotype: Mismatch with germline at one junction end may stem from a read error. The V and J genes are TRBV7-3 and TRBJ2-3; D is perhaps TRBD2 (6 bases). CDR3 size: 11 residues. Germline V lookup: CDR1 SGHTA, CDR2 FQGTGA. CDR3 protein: CASSSSTGVAF. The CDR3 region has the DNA TGTGCCAGCAGCTCCAGTACGGGGGTGGCTTTT.

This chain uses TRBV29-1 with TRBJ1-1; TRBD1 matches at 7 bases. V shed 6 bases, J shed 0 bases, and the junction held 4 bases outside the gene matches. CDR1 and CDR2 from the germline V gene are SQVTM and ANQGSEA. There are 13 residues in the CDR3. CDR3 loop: CSVYRGMNTEAFF. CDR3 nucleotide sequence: TGCAGCGTCTACAGGGGTATGAACACTGAAGCTTTCTTT.

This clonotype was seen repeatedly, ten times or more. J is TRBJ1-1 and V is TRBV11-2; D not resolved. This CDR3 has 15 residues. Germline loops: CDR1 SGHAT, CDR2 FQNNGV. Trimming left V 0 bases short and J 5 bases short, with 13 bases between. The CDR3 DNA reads TGTGCCAGCAGCTTAGATCCGGGTAGTAGTACTGAAGCTTTCTTT. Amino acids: CASSLDPGSSTEAFF.

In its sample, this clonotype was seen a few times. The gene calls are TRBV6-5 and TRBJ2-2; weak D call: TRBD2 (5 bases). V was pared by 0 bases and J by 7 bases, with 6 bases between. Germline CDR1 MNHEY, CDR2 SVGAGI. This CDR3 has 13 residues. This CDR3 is CASSYSGVGELFF. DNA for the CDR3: TGTGCCAGCAGTTACTCCGGGGTCGGGGAGCTGTTTTTT.

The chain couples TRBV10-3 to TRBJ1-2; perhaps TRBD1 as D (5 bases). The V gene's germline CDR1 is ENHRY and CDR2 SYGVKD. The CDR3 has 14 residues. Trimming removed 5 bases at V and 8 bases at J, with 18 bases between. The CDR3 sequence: CAISTDRYLLGYTF. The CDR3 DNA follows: TGTGCCATCAGTACCGACAGATACTTACTCGGCTACACCTTC.

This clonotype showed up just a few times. The CDR3 reads CASSLSGGARSYNEQFF. The DNA for the CDR3 is TGTGCCAGCAGTTTATCAGGGGGCGCTAGGTCCTACAATGAGCAGTTCTTC. The V call is TRBV27, the J call TRBJ2-1; 7 bases fit TRBD1. This CDR3 has 17 amino acids. V shed 0 bases and J 1 base; nucleotides not matched to a gene: 6. Germline CDR1 MNHEY, CDR2 SMNVEV (reference sequence).